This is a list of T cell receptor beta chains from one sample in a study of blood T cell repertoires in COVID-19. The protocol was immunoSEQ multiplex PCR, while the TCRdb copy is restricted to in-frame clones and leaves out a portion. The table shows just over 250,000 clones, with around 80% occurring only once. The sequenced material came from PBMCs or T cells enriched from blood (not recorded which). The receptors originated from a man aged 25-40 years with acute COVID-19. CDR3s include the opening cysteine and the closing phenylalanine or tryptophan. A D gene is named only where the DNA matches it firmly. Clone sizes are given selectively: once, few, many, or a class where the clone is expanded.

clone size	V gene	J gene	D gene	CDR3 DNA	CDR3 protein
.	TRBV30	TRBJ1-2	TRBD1	TGTGCCTGGAGTGACCCGGGACAGCAGGTGAACTATGGCTACACCTTC	CAWSDPGQQVNYGYTF
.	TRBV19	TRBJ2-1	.	TGTGCCAGTAGTACACAGGGTCGTGAGCAGTTCTTC	CASSTQGREQFF
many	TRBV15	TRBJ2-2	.	TGTGCCACCAGCAGCGTCTCAGGGTGGATCGGGGAGCTGTTTTTT	CATSSVSGWIGELFF
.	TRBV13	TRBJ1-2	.	TGTGCCAGCAGCCTCCTGTTCGGGGGAACGAGGGCTAACTATGGCTACACCTTC	CASSLLFGGTRANYGYTF
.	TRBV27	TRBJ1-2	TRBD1	TGTGCCAGCAGGAGCGACAGGGGAGATTATGGCTACACCTTC	CASRSDRGDYGYTF
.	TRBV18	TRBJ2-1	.	TGTGCCAGCTCACCACAGGGAGCCCCCAATGAGCAGTTCTTC	CASSPQGAPNEQFF
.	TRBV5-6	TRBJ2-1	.	TGTGCCAGCAGCGATTATAGCGTAGATGAGCAGTTCTTC	CASSDYSVDEQFF
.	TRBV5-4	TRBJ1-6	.	TGTGCCAGCAGCTCGGTCCAAAATTCACCCCTCCACTTT	CASSSVQNSPLHF
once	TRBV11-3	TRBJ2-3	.	TGTGCCAGCAGCGCAAAGCGCCAGCTCACAGATACGCAGTATTTT	CASSAKRQLTDTQYF
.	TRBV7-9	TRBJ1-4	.	TGTGCCAGCAGCTTAAACACGAATGAAAAACTGTTTTTT	CASSLNTNEKLFF
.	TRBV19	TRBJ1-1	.	TGTGCCAGTAGCCCAACAGGGCTCCTCGCTGAAGCTTTCTTT	CASSPTGLLAEAFF
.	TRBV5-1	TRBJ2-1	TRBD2	TGCGCCAGCGTCCCGGGACTAGCGGGGGGGAATGAGCAGTTCTTC	CASVPGLAGGNEQFF
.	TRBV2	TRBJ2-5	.	TGTGCCAGCGTCCGGGAGACTGCCGAGACCCAGTACTTC	CASVRETAETQYF
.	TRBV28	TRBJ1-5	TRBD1	TGTGCCAGTAAGACCGGGACAGTAAATCAGCCCCAGCATTTT	CASKTGTVNQPQHF
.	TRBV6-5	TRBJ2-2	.	TGTGCCAGCTTCCCCCCCGGGAACACCGGGGAGCTGTTTTTT	CASFPPGNTGELFF
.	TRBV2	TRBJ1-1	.	TGTGCCAGCAGCCTAGGGGGGAACACTGAAGCTTTCTTT	CASSLGGNTEAFF
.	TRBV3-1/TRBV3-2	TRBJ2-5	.	TGTGCCAGCAGCCGCACGGTGGGGGGGCCCGGACGAGAGACCCAGTACTTC	CASSRTVGGPGRETQYF
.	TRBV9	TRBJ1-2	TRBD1	TGTGCCAGCAGCCCCCGGACAGGGCAAGGCGTATTCGGCTACACCTTC	CASSPRTGQGVFGYTF
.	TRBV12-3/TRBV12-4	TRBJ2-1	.	TGTGCCAGCAGTGCAGGAGGTGAGCAGTTCTTC	CASSAGGEQFF
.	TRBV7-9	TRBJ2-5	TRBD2	TGTGCCAGCAGCCCCCGGGCGGGCGGGAGGACGGAGACCCAGTACTTC	CASSPRAGGRTETQYF
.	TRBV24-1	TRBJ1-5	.	TGTGCCACCAGTGACCCAGACCTAGGAGGCAATCAGCCCCAGCATTTT	CATSDPDLGGNQPQHF
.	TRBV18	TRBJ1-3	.	TGTGCCAGCTCACTTACAGGGACCACCATATATTTT	CASSLTGTTIYF
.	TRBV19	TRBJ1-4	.	TGTGCCAGTACCTACTCAGGCGTTAATGAAAAACTGTTTTTT	CASTYSGVNEKLFF
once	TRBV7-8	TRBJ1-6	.	TGTGCCAGCAGCTTATCCTATAAGGGGGATAATTCACCCCTCCACTTT	CASSLSYKGDNSPLHF
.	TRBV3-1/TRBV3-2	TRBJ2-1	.	TGTGCCAGCAGCCAAGTATCAGGCAGGGGACGAAACAATGAGCAGTTCTTC	CASSQVSGRGRNNEQFF